The 13 T cell receptor beta chains below come from one sample, sequenced in a study of vaccination and CD4 T cells after COVID-19 (dated by TCRdb to between 2021 and 2024). Taken with the paper, the label for treatment or condition translates to: roughly nine-day PBMC culture with coronavirus spike peptide pools or control peptides (ViraFEST assay). Receptor amplification or capture employed PCR. The data were produced on an Illumina iSeq 100. TCR sequencing of DNA from cultured CD4+ T cells used the Oncomine TCR Beta short-read assay at the Johns Hopkins FTIC core. TCRdb trimmed the raw reads at Q25, called clones with MiXCR and kept productive beta chains. Each CDR3 protein appears once, grouped with its most common genes and DNA. In this sample the table shows 10,000 to 15,000 distinct CDR3 sequences, 20% to 25% of which occur a single time. Roughly 12% of the sample is in the top ten clones. Their cognate antigens are unknown.

Sample: CD4+ T cells from blood, cultured in vitro, taken before SARS-CoV-2 vaccination. These receptors were obtained from a human donor who received a COVID-19 vaccine.

The CDR3 nucleotides are TGTGCCAGTAGTATCGGACAGGGCGGGCCCTATAATTCACCCCTCCACTTT. Translated, it gives CASSIGQGGPYNSPLHF. This chain uses TRBV19 with TRBJ1-6, with 8 bases lining up with TRBD1. CDR1 and CDR2 (germline): LNHDA, SQIVND (reference sequence). The J segment lost 2 bases and the V segment lost 3 bases, leaving 6 bases of the junction unmatched. This CDR3 contains 17 residues.

The chain joins TRBV19 to TRBJ2-1; D is possibly TRBD2 (6 bases). Trimming took off 3 bases at V and 0 bases at J, with 9 bases between the two ends. The CDR3 contains 15 residues. Per germline, CDR1 LNHDA and CDR2 SQIVND (reference sequence). Here the CDR3 DNA reads TGTGCCAGTAGTATCGGGACTGCCTCCTACAATGAGCAGTTCTTC. This gives the protein CASSIGTASYNEQFF.

The CDR3: CASSSGQGREKLFF. CDR3 nucleotide sequence: TGTGCCAGCAGTTCCGGACAGGGTCGCGAAAAACTGTTTTTT. The chain links TRBV27 to TRBJ1-4; 8 bases align to TRBD1. This CDR3 contains 14 residues. The junction had 6 bases not matched to a gene; V was cut back by 4 bases and J by 8 bases. Germline V gene sequence: CDR1 MNHEY, CDR2 SMNVEV (reference sequence).

This clonotype was observed a few times. The chain couples TRBV7-2 to TRBJ2-1, with 7 bases matching TRBD2. The CDR3 runs to 16 residues. Germline loops: CDR1 SGHTA, CDR2 FQGNSA. The ends lost 0 bases at V and 7 bases at J; junction bases unmatched: 9. The CDR3 protein is CASSLAQAGVGNEQFF. As DNA, the CDR3 is TGTGCCAGCAGCTTAGCGCAGGCGGGGGTGGGGAATGAGCAGTTCTTC.

The CDR3 DNA follows: TGTGCCAGCAGTTTATGGGCAGTTGATTCACCCCTCCACTTT. It codes for CASSLWAVDSPLHF. The chain joins TRBV12-3 or TRBV12-4 to TRBJ1-6; D is uncertain. The CDR3 is 14 residues long. Trimming cost V 2 bases and J 8 bases, with 10 bases left between them.

This clonotype was seen a few times. The chain combines TRBV2 with TRBJ2-3; 7 bases fit TRBD2. Germline CDR1 SNHLY, CDR2 FYNNEI. With V trimmed by 7 bases and J by 1 base, 8 bases remained unmatched. This CDR3 comprises 15 residues. The CDR3 DNA is TGTGCCAGCAAAAGATCCCGGGGGGGCACAGATACGCAGTATTTT. Translation: CASKRSRGGTDTQYF.

This clonotype has just a few counts. The rearrangement uses TRBV24-1 and TRBJ2-2; 10 nucleotides align to TRBD2. This CDR3 is built from 17 residues. With V trimmed by 1 base and J by 1 base, 2 bases remained unmatched. Germline CDR1 reads KGHDR; CDR2 reads SFDVKD. CDR3 sequence reads: CATSDFLAGENTGELFF. DNA for the CDR3: TGTGCCACCAGTGATTTTCTAGCGGGGGAGAACACCGGGGAGCTGTTTTTT.

The rearrangement links TRBV6-2 or TRBV6-3 to TRBJ1-4; no firm D call. Germline V gene sequence: CDR1 MNHEY, CDR2 SVGEGT. The CDR3 extends over 14 amino acids. Trimming shortened V by 4 bases and J by 0 bases, and 6 bases separated the two germline ends. The CDR3 is CASSFGATNEKLFF. CDR3 bases: TGTGCCAGCAGTTTTGGGGCAACTAATGAAAAACTGTTTTTT.

There are a few counts of this clonotype. This chain links TRBV2 with TRBJ2-2, with a tentative D call TRBD1 (7 bases). The V gene's germline CDR1 is SNHLY and CDR2 FYNNEI. There are 15 residues in the CDR3. The V and J ends lost 2 bases and 6 bases respectively, with 13 bases between them. CDR3 residues: CASSETRGEAGELFF. CDR3 bases: TGTGCCAGCAGTGAAACCAGGGGGGAGGCCGGGGAGCTGTTTTTT. Complete variable domain (other parts from reference TRBV2 and TRBJ2-2): EPEVTQTPSHQVTQMGQEVILRCVPISNHLYFYWYRQILGQKVEFLVSFYNNEISEKSEIFDDQFSVERPDGSNFTLKIRSTKLEDSAMYFCASSETRGEAGELFFGEGSRLTVL.

This clonotype showed up just a few times. The chain uses TRBV5-1 and TRBJ1-1, with D maybe TRBD1 (6 bases). The CDR3 spans 15 residues. Germline V gene data show CDR1 as SGHRS and CDR2 as YFSETQ. V lost 4 bases and J 3 bases, leaving 16 bases between the germline ends. The CDR3 DNA follows: TGCGCCAGCAGCGAGCCGGGACGGGGGCACACTGAAGCTTTCTTT. Amino acid sequence: CASSEPGRGHTEAFF.

The sample holds a few counts of this clonotype. The chain employs TRBV2 and TRBJ1-5; 7 positions agree with TRBD1. This CDR3 is built from 15 residues. The V and J ends lost 1 base and 4 bases, in that order; junction bases with no gene match: 4. Per the germline V gene, CDR1 is SNHLY and CDR2 is FYNNEI. CDR3 sequence: CASSEVRGRNQPQHF. DNA for the CDR3: TGTGCCAGCAGTGAAGTTAGGGGGCGGAATCAGCCCCAGCATTTT.

This clonotype showed up just a few times. J is TRBJ2-6 and V is TRBV10-3, with 8 bases aligning to TRBD1. This CDR3 comprises 17 residues. Trimming removed 6 bases from V and 1 base from J; junction bases left unmatched: 8. The germline gives CDR1 ENHRY, CDR2 SYGVKD. Here the CDR3 reads CAIRASGTGSGANVLTF. CDR3 in DNA: TGTGCCATCAGGGCCTCCGGGACAGGATCTGGGGCCAACGTCCTGACTTTC.

This clonotype rates as medium-sized (0.01 to 0.1%). CDR3 loop: CSARDANRETQYF. As DNA, the CDR3 is TGCAGTGCTAGAGATGCCAATCGAGAGACCCAGTACTTC. The J gene is TRBJ2-5, the V gene TRBV20-1; no reliable D call. V shed 0 bases and J shed 4 bases, with 9 bases lying between them. Per germline, CDR1 DFQATT and CDR2 SNEGSKA (reference sequence). The CDR3 is 13 residues long.